The sequence of this TCR beta chain was determined in a study of control samples from healthy donors and cancer patients. Generated by immunoSEQ multiplex PCR, the TCRdb table keeps only in-frame clones and is missing some. The table lists 100,000 to 150,000 clones, around nine tenths of them singletons. This clone was counted ten times or more. Trimming left V 2 bases short and J 4 bases short, with 14 bases between. Germline CDR1 SQVTM, CDR2 ANQGSEA. The CDR3 runs to 14 residues. Sample: PBMCs. The genes are TRBV29-1 and TRBJ1-2; no reliable D call. This TCR was sampled from a man in his fifties or sixties with head and neck cancer. The CDR3 DNA reads as TGCAGCGTTGAATTACGGCAGGCTCGCTATGGCTACACCTTC. Encoded protein: CSVELRQARYGYTF.